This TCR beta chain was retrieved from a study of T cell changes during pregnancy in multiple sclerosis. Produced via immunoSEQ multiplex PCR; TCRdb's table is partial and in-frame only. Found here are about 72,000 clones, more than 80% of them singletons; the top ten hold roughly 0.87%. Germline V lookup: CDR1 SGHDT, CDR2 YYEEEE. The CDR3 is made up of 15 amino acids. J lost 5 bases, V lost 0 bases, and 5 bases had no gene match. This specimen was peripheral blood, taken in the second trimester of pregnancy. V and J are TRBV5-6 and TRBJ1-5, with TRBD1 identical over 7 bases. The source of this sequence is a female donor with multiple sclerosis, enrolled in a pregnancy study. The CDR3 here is CASSLEGARHQPQHF. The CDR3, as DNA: TGTGCCAGCAGCTTGGAGGGGGCGCGGCATCAGCCCCAGCATTTT.